One and the same sample provided the 17 T cell receptor beta chains below, sequenced in a study of liver allograft versus peripheral blood T cells. Turning to the study itself: The authors compared T cell receptor repertoires in transplanted livers with recipients' peripheral blood repertoires.

In TCRdb, the reads were re-called with MiXCR into one record per CDR3 protein. Among roughly 8,500 distinct CDR3 sequences listed, 25% to 30% were seen once. These receptors were taken from a human patient who had a liver transplant. Certain T cells may be donor cells from the graft.

This chain joins TRBV20-1 and TRBJ2-2; 9 positions agree with TRBD2. This CDR3 is built from 15 residues. Germline V gives CDR1 DFQATT, CDR2 SNEGSKA (reference sequence). Unmatched junction bases numbered 11, after V lost 5 bases and J lost 7 bases. CDR3: CSAGAGTSFGGELFF. In nucleotides, the CDR3 is TGCAGTGCTGGGGCCGGGACTAGCTTCGGCGGGGAGCTGTTTTTT.

This clonotype is classed as medium-sized (0.01 to 0.1%). V gene TRBV29-1 combines with J gene TRBJ1-1; 9 bases are shared with TRBD1. Germline CDR1 SQVTM, CDR2 ANQGSEA. With V trimmed by 4 bases and J by 5 bases, 5 bases remained unmatched. This CDR3 is built from 13 residues. CDR3 sequence reads: CSVGTGEGTEAFF. The CDR3 bases are TGCAGCGTTGGGACAGGGGAGGGAACTGAAGCTTTCTTT.

Relative to its sample, this clonotype is medium-sized. This rearrangement joins TRBV6-1 to TRBJ2-7, with 10 bases fitting TRBD1. From germline, CDR1 is MNHNS and CDR2 SASEGT. The CDR3 runs 15 residues. J gave up 3 bases and V 7 bases, and 9 bases lay outside the gene matches. The CDR3 DNA sequence: TGTGCCAGCAACCGGGACAGGGGAACCCTCTACGAGCAGTACTTC. Protein sequence: CASNRDRGTLYEQYF.

This clonotype was seen only a few times. The chain combines TRBV12-3 or TRBV12-4 with TRBJ1-5, with no clear D. V was shortened by 3 bases and J by 10 bases, with 10 bases between the two germline ends. The CDR3 is 12 residues long. Here the CDR3 reads CASSFFEGPQHF. CDR3 DNA sequence: TGTGCCAGCAGTTTCTTTGAAGGACCCCAGCATTTT.

This clonotype counts as medium-sized (0.01 to 0.1%). DNA of the CDR3: TGTGCCAGTAGTATGAGGGAAGGTAGGAATTCACCCCTCCACTTT. This translates into CASSMREGRNSPLHF. The J gene is TRBJ1-6, the V gene TRBV19; D is uncertain. CDR3 size: 15 residues. Trimming shortened V by 3 bases and J by 7 bases, and 13 bases separated the two germline ends. CDR1 is LNHDA, CDR2 SQIVND, per germline (reference sequence).

This clonotype rates as medium-sized (0.01 to 0.1%). The gene calls are TRBV6-1 and TRBJ2-7, with TRBD1 as a possible D gene (6 bases). Germline lookup yields CDR1 MNHNS and CDR2 SASEGT. This CDR3 comprises 14 residues. V was shortened by 3 bases and J by 4 bases, with 13 bases between the two germline ends. DNA for the CDR3: TGTGCCAGCAGTGAGCGGACAGACCCGTACGAGCAGTACTTC. Translation: CASSERTDPYEQYF.

This clonotype is labeled as medium-sized. The V and J genes are TRBV10-3 and TRBJ2-5; TRBD1 or TRBD2 may be the D gene (5 bases each). The CDR3 has 14 residues. Per the germline V gene, CDR1 is ENHRY and CDR2 is SYGVKD. V was clipped by 0 bases and J by 5 bases, with 10 bases between them. The CDR3: CAISESRGQETQYF. The DNA of the CDR3 is TGTGCCATCAGTGAGTCGAGGGGCCAGGAGACCCAGTACTTC.

Note on this clonotype: A much larger clonotype is one base distant, so this may be a read error. The chain is built from TRBV6-5 and TRBJ2-7, with TRBD2 matching 7 bases. The germline V gene has CDR1 MNHEY and CDR2 SVGAGI. The J segment lost 6 bases and the V segment lost 10 bases, leaving 12 bases of the junction unmatched. This CDR3 is 13 amino acids long. The CDR3 nucleotides read TGTGCCACCGGGGGGTCGAAACACTCCGAGCAGTACTTC. It encodes CATGGSKHSEQYF.

This clonotype is judged medium-sized. The chain employs TRBV6-1 and TRBJ2-7, with a weak D call TRBD2 (5 bases). This CDR3 spans 12 amino acids. Between the trimmed V and J ends, which lost 2 bases and 4 bases, there was a span of 6 bases. Germline loops: CDR1 MNHNS, CDR2 SASEGT. CDR3 sequence (DNA): TGTGCCAGCAGTGAACCGGGGTACGAGCAGTACTTC. Its translation: CASSEPGYEQYF.

This sequence joins TRBV29-1 and TRBJ1-3; the match to TRBD1 covers 7 bases. Unmatched junction bases numbered 2, after V lost 5 bases and J lost 1 base. The CDR3 contains 13 residues. Per the germline V gene, CDR1 is SQVTM and CDR2 is ANQGSEA. The CDR3 reads CSVPGQSGNTIYF. Here the CDR3 DNA reads TGCAGCGTTCCGGGACAGTCTGGAAACACCATATATTTT.

This clonotype appeared a few times. The chain recombines TRBV5-5 with TRBJ2-7; maybe TRBD1 (5 bases). V dropped 0 bases and J dropped 3 bases, with 16 bases sitting between them. This CDR3 has 16 amino acids. Germline CDR1 is SGHKS and CDR2 is YYEKEE (reference sequence). DNA of the CDR3: TGTGCCAGCAGCTTGGTTCGCTTGGTAAGGGGCTACGAGCAGTACTTC. This codes for CASSLVRLVRGYEQYF. Full variable domain (rest looked up from reference TRBV5-5 and TRBJ2-7): DAGVTQSPTHLIKTRGQQVTLRCSPISGHKSVSWYQQVLGQGPQFIFQYYEKEERGRGNFPDRFSARQFPNYSSELNVNALLLGDSALYLCASSLVRLVRGYEQYFGPGTRLTVT.

The chain couples TRBV6-2 or TRBV6-3 to TRBJ1-5, with D possibly being TRBD1 (5 bases). CDR1 MNHEY and CDR2 SVGEGT come from the germline V gene. The CDR3 is 14 amino acids. The V gene lost 7 bases and the J gene lost 0 bases, with 10 bases spanning the gap. This CDR3 is CASNGGYSNQPQHF. The CDR3 bases are TGTGCCAGCAACGGGGGATATAGCAATCAGCCCCAGCATTTT.

The gene calls are TRBV10-3 and TRBJ2-7, with TRBD1 matching 8 bases. Trimming at V came to 7 bases and at J to 4 bases, leaving 9 bases not matched to a gene. From germline, CDR1 is ENHRY and CDR2 SYGVKD. The CDR3 covers 14 residues. DNA for the CDR3: TGTGCCATCACCGAGGACAGGGCGATTTACGAGCAGTACTTC. Its translation is CAITEDRAIYEQYF.

As regards this clonotype: One end of the junction does not line up with germline, which may come from a read error. The V call is TRBV6-2 or TRBV6-3, the J call TRBJ1-1; D is perhaps TRBD1 (6 bases). The CDR3 has 16 residues. Germline CDR1 is MNHEY and CDR2 is SVGEGT. The CDR3 here is CAISYLIGGAETEAFF. The CDR3 DNA reads TGTGCCATCAGTTACCTTATTGGGGGGGCAGAGACTGAAGCTTTCTTT.

J is TRBJ2-1 and V is TRBV20-1, with 8 bases identical to TRBD2. The CDR3 covers 14 residues. The trim removed 5 bases at V and 2 bases at J, leaving 5 bases unmatched. Germline V gives CDR1 DFQATT, CDR2 SNEGSKA (reference sequence). CDR3 protein: CSAGGLVPYNEQFF. The DNA of the CDR3 is TGCAGTGCTGGGGGACTAGTGCCCTACAATGAGCAGTTCTTC.

This clonotype is categorized as medium-sized. The V gene is TRBV27, the J gene TRBJ2-7; D not certain. The CDR3 is 12 amino acids. Germline values: CDR1 MNHEY, CDR2 SMNVEV (reference sequence). V lost 5 bases to trimming and J lost 6 bases, with 11 bases between them. The CDR3 DNA follows: TGTGCCAGCAGTCCTAGGGTCGGCGAGCAGTACTTC. Protein product: CASSPRVGEQYF.

This clonotype has ten or more counts. This chain joins TRBV28 and TRBJ2-5; 9 bases are shared with TRBD1. The CDR3 has 16 residues. CDR1 MDHEN and CDR2 SYDVKM come from the germline V gene. V was clipped by 4 bases and J by 2 bases; unmatched bases: 8. For the CDR3, the DNA is TGTGCCAGCAGTTCCCCAGGGGGGACAGGGCAAGAGACCCAGTACTTC. It translates to CASSSPGGTGQETQYF.